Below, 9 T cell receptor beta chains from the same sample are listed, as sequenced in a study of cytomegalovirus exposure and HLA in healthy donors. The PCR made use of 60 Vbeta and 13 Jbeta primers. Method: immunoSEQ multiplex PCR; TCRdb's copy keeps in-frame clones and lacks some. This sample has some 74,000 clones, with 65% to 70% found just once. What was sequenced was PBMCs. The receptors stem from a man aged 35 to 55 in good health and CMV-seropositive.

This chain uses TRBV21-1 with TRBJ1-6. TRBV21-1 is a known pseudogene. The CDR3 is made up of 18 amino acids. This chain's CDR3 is CASSKRGTDSSYNSPLHF. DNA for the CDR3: TGTGCCAGCAGCAAGCGGGGGACGGATAGCTCCTATAATTCACCCCTCCACTTT.

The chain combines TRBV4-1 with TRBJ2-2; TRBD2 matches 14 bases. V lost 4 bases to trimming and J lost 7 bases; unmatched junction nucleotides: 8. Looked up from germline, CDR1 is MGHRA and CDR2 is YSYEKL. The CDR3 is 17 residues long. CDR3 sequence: CASSRQTSGGAHGELFF. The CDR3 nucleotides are TGCGCCAGCAGCCGCCAGACTAGCGGGGGGGCCCACGGGGAGCTGTTTTTT.

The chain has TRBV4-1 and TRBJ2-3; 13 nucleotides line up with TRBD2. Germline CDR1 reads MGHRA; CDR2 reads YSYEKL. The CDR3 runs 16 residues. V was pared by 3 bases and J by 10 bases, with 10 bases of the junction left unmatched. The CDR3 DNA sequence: TGCGCCAGCAGCCAGACTAGCGGGGGGACTTCGGGCGCGCAGTATTTT. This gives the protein CASSQTSGGTSGAQYF.

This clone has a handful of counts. For the CDR3, the DNA is TGTGCCGTTAGCAACCCACAGGGTAGCCCCTACGAGCAGTACTTC. The encoded protein is CAVSNPQGSPYEQYF. V usage is TRBV7-9 and J usage is TRBJ2-7, with TRBD1 as a possible D gene (6 bases). The V and J ends lost 11 bases and 2 bases respectively, with 22 bases between them. Germline CDR1 is SEHNR and CDR2 is FQNEAQ (reference sequence). CDR3 length equals 15 residues.

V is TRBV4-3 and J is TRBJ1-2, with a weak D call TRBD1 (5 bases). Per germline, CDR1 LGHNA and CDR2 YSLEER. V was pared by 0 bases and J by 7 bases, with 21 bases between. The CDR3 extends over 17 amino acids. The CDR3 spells CASSQDISGRVPPGYTF. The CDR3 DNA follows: TGCGCCAGCAGCCAAGATATTTCAGGCAGGGTACCCCCTGGCTACACCTTC.

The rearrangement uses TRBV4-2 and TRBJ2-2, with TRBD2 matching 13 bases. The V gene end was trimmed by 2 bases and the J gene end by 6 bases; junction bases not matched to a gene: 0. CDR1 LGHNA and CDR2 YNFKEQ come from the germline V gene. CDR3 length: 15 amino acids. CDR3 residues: CASSQTSGGAGELFF. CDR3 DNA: TGTGCCAGCAGCCAAACTAGCGGGGGGGCCGGGGAGCTGTTTTTT.

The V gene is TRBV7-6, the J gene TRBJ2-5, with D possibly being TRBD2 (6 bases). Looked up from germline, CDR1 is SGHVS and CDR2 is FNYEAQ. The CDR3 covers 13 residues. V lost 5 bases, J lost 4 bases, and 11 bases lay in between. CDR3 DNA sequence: TGTGCCAGCAGCCCCGGGGGTCGAGAGACCCAGTACTTC. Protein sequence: CASSPGGRETQYF.

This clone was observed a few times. Here the CDR3 reads CASTLGQGLGQPQHF. The CDR3 DNA reads TGTGCCAGCACCCTGGGACAGGGGTTGGGGCAGCCCCAGCATTTT. The chain has TRBV7-2 and TRBJ1-5; 10 bases fit TRBD1. Per germline, CDR1 SGHTA and CDR2 FQGNSA. This CDR3 spans 15 amino acids. V lost 7 bases and J lost 7; bases outside the gene matches: 10. The whole variable domain, filled in from reference TRBV7-2 and TRBJ1-5, reads GAGVSQSPSNKVTEKGKDVELRCDPISGHTALYWYRQSLGQGLEFLIYFQGNSAPDKSGLPSDRFSAERTGGSVSTLTIQRTQQEDSAVYLCASTLGQGLGQPQHFGDGTRLSIL.

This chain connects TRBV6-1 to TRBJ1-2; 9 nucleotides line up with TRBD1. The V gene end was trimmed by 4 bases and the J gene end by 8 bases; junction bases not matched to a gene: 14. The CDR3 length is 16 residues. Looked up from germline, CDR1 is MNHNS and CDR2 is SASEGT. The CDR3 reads CASSVDHRDRVYGYTF. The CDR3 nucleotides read TGTGCCAGCAGTGTCGACCACCGGGACAGGGTTTACGGCTACACCTTC.